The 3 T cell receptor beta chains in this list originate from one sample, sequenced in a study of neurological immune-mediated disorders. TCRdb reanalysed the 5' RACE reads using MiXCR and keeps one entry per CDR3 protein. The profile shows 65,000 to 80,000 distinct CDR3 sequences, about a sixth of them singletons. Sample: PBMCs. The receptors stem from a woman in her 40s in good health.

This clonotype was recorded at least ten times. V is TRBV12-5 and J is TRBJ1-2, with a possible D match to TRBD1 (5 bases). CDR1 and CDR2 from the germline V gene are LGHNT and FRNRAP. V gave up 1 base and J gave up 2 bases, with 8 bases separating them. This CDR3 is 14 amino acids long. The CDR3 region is CASGLAGGNYGYTF. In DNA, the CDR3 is TGTGCTAGTGGTTTGGCCGGGGGAAACTATGGCTACACCTTC.

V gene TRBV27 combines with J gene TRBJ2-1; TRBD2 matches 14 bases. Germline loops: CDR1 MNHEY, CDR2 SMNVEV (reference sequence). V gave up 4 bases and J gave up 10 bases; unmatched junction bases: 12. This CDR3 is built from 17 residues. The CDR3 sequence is CASSSRGTSGGRDEQFF. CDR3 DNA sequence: TGTGCCAGCAGTTCTCGGGGGACTAGCGGGGGAAGGGACGAGCAGTTCTTC.

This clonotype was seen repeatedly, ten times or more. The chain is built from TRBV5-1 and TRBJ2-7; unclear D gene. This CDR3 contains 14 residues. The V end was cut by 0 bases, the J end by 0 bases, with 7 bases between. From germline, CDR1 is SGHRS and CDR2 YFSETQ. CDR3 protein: CASSLAGSSYEQYF. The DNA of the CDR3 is TGCGCCAGCAGCTTGGCCGGCAGCTCCTACGAGCAGTACTTC.